These 10 T cell receptor beta chains share one sample of origin, sequenced in a study of beta chain features in type 1 diabetes. The entirety of the isolated RNA underwent reverse transcription, so expressed TCRB transcripts were sequenced. TCRdb's table, derived via immunoSEQ multiplex PCR, lists solely in-frame clones and lacks some. The sample holds 160,000 or so clones; 11% are singletons and the top ten take roughly 2%. Sequencing was done on a sample of central memory CD4+ T cells from blood. Every receptor here comes from a man aged 18 to 35 in good health.

In this sample, this clone turned up a few times. The chain joins TRBV18 to TRBJ2-1, with TRBD2 identical over 9 bases. Germline V gene sequence: CDR1 KGHSH, CDR2 LQKENI. CDR3 length: 16 residues. The trim removed 2 bases at V and 7 bases at J, leaving 9 bases unmatched. CDR3 protein: CASSPEMASGKNEQFF. The DNA for the CDR3 is TGTGCCAGCTCACCAGAAATGGCTAGCGGGAAGAATGAGCAGTTCTTC. Variable domain in full (rest from reference TRBV18 and TRBJ2-1): NAGVMQNPRHLVRRRGQEARLRCSPMKGHSHVYWYRQLPEEGLKFMVYLQKENIIDESGMPKERFSAEFPKEGPSILRIQQVVRGDSAAYFCASSPEMASGKNEQFFGPGTRLTVL.

Note on this clone: Possible read error: a much larger clone is one base away. This chain uses TRBV7-7 with TRBJ2-1, with D maybe TRBD1 (6 bases). Per germline, CDR1 SSHAT and CDR2 FNYEAQ (reference sequence). Trimming took 4 bases from V and 8 from J, leaving 21 bases between them. The CDR3 totals 16 residues. The CDR3 loop is CASSWFRDTDVDEQFF. The DNA of the CDR3 is TGTGCCAGCAGCTGGTTCCGGGACACGGACGTCGATGAGCAGTTCTTC.

The chain employs TRBV9 and TRBJ2-7; 7 nucleotides agree with TRBD1. Germline loops: CDR1 SGDLS, CDR2 YYNGEE. The V and J ends lost 0 bases and 6 bases, in that order; junction bases with no gene match: 6. The CDR3 totals 14 residues. The CDR3 region has the DNA TGTGCCAGCAGCGTAGGGGTCAGGGGGATCGAGCAGTACTTC. This sequence encodes CASSVGVRGIEQYF.

The table lists this clone with a few counts. The V gene is TRBV9, the J gene TRBJ1-4; a weak D match, TRBD1 (5 bases). The CDR3 has 13 amino acids. Between the trimmed V and J ends, which lost 6 bases and 10 bases, there was a span of 16 bases. Germline V gene data show CDR1 as SGDLS and CDR2 as YYNGEE. CDR3 DNA: TGTGCCAGCATGGAGAGGGAAAGGGGAAAACTGTTTTTT. Amino acids: CASMERERGKLFF.

This clone has at least ten counts. The rearrangement joins TRBV5-4 to TRBJ1-5; D is unclear. The CDR3 runs 15 residues. The V and J ends lost 0 bases and 0 bases respectively, with 7 bases between them. CDR1 is SGHNT, CDR2 YYREEE, per germline (reference sequence). CDR3 loop: CASSLGLDSNQPQHF. CDR3 nucleotide sequence: TGTGCCAGCAGCTTGGGTCTAGATAGCAATCAGCCCCAGCATTTT.

The chain links TRBV4-2 to TRBJ2-7, with unresolved D. The germline V gene has CDR1 LGHNA and CDR2 YNFKEQ. The CDR3 contains 15 residues. V gave up 1 base and J gave up 7 bases, with 17 bases separating them. The CDR3 sequence: CASSQGREDLREQYF. The CDR3 DNA follows: TGTGCCAGCAGCCAAGGGCGAGAGGATCTACGAGAGCAGTACTTC.

The rearrangement uses TRBV11-2 and TRBJ1-1; 7 bases match TRBD1. The germline gives CDR1 SGHAT, CDR2 FQNNGV. J lost 7 bases, V lost 2 bases, and 10 bases had no gene match. This CDR3 has 15 amino acids. The chain's CDR3 is CASSLLGQQSREAFF. The CDR3 coding sequence is TGTGCCAGCAGCTTATTGGGACAGCAAAGCCGTGAAGCTTTCTTT.

In its sample, this clone was seen a few times. The chain couples TRBV2 to TRBJ2-1; 9 nucleotides agree with TRBD1. The CDR3 is 14 amino acids. V shed 6 bases, J shed 8 bases, and the junction held 8 bases outside the gene matches. Germline values: CDR1 SNHLY, CDR2 FYNNEI. CDR3 coding DNA: TGTGCCAGCAGAGCCGGGACAGGGTGGGATGAGCAGTTCTTC. As protein: CASRAGTGWDEQFF.

A few counts support this clone. V usage is TRBV7-2 and J usage is TRBJ1-5, with a weak D call TRBD1 (6 bases). V shed 1 base and J shed 6 bases, with 13 bases lying between them. From germline, CDR1 is SGHTA and CDR2 FQGNSA. The CDR3 extends over 15 amino acids. The CDR3 DNA follows: TGTGCCAGCAGCTTAGGGTCACAGGGTCGTCAGCCCCAGCATTTT. Protein sequence: CASSLGSQGRQPQHF.

At least ten counts were recorded for this clone. The chain employs TRBV9 and TRBJ1-1; 8 bases match TRBD1. Germline CDR1 SGDLS, CDR2 YYNGEE. The junction had 4 bases not matched to a gene; V was cut back by 0 bases and J by 0 bases. This CDR3 is 16 amino acids long. CDR3 amino acids: CASSVAGGRMNTEAFF. DNA of the CDR3: TGTGCCAGCAGCGTAGCAGGGGGCAGAATGAACACTGAAGCTTTCTTT.